The 14 T cell receptor beta chains presented below share a single source sample, sequenced in a study of T-cell memory formation after mild COVID-19. TCRdb re-derived calls from the 5' RACE reads in MiXCR, one entry per CDR3 protein. The sample shows 580,000 or so distinct CDR3 sequences, approximately 15% of them seen only once. Sequencing was done on a sample of PBMCs or a T cell subset sorted from them (not recorded which). The receptor set was obtained from an adult woman who had mild COVID-19 (a few samples of this study predate the infection). Cell type and time point are not known.

This clonotype has a handful of counts. The genes are TRBV18 and TRBJ2-7; D is undetermined. The CDR3 has 14 amino acids. CDR1 and CDR2 from the germline V gene are KGHSH and LQKENI. The germline V and J ends were trimmed by 3 bases and 5 bases, with 14 bases remaining between them. The DNA for the CDR3 is TGTGCCAGCTCACCTGGGGTCAACGCGGACGAGCAGTACTTC. Translating it yields CASSPGVNADEQYF. Full variable domain (remainder filled in from reference TRBV18 and TRBJ2-7): NAGVMQNPRHLVRRRGQEARLRCSPMKGHSHVYWYRQLPEEGLKFMVYLQKENIIDESGMPKERFSAEFPKEGPSILRIQQVVRGDSAAYFCASSPGVNADEQYFGPGTRLTVT.

V usage is TRBV7-8 and J usage is TRBJ2-7; no definite D call. Germline CDR1 reads SGHVS; CDR2 reads FQNEAQ. The CDR3 has 14 amino acids. Trimming pared 2 bases from V and 2 bases from J, leaving 10 bases between. CDR3 residues: CASSLRLDTYEQYF. The CDR3 DNA follows: TGTGCCAGCAGCTTACGTCTGGATACCTACGAGCAGTACTTC.

The chain carries TRBV19 and TRBJ1-1, with 8 bases fitting TRBD1. The CDR3 extends over 16 amino acids. Germline CDR1 reads LNHDA; CDR2 reads SQIVND (reference sequence). V lost 7 bases and J lost 5; bases outside the gene matches: 15. CDR3 sequence: CASTRRSQGARTEAFF. The CDR3 bases are TGTGCCAGTACCCGTCGGAGCCAGGGGGCGAGGACTGAAGCTTTCTTT.

This clonotype was detected only a few times. The V call is TRBV7-2, the J call TRBJ1-2, with 7 bases identical to TRBD1. Germline CDR1 SGHTA, CDR2 FQGNSA. The length of the CDR3 is 13 residues. V trimming: 1 base; J trimming: 8 bases; junction bases outside the gene matches: 4. CDR3 nucleotide sequence: TGTGCCAGCAGCTTAGGGGCAGGGGGAGGCTACACCTTC. Its translation is CASSLGAGGGYTF.

This rearrangement joins TRBV6-1 to TRBJ2-1, with D maybe TRBD1 (5 bases). CDR1 MNHNS and CDR2 SASEGT come from the germline V gene. The CDR3 has 13 amino acids. The V end was cut by 4 bases, the J end by 7 bases, with 11 bases between. In DNA, the CDR3 is TGTGCCAGCAGTGTGTCAGGGCGAAATGAGCAGTTCTTC. Protein: CASSVSGRNEQFF.

This clonotype was counted at least ten times. This rearrangement joins TRBV3-1 to TRBJ1-2; 8 positions match TRBD1. The CDR3 sequence is 16 residues long. Per the germline V gene, CDR1 is LGHDT and CDR2 is YNNKEL (reference sequence). J lost 5 bases, V lost 4 bases, and 12 bases had no gene match. The chain's CDR3 is CASSPYGTGGGYGYTF. For the CDR3, the DNA is TGTGCCAGCAGCCCCTACGGGACAGGAGGAGGGTATGGCTACACCTTC.

In its sample, this clonotype was seen a few times. The chain combines TRBV20-1 with TRBJ2-5; 9 positions match TRBD2. Unmatched junction bases numbered 13, after V lost 5 bases and J lost 3 bases. Germline V gives CDR1 DFQATT, CDR2 SNEGSKA (reference sequence). The CDR3 is 16 residues long. CDR3 sequence (DNA): TGCAGTGCTCCCGACTCCAGGCTAGCGGGGAAAGAGACCCAGTACTTC. It specifies CSAPDSRLAGKETQYF.

This chain connects TRBV6-2 or TRBV6-3 to TRBJ2-1, with D unclear. This CDR3 has 14 residues. Between the trimmed V and J ends, which lost 2 bases and 1 base, there was a span of 6 bases. Germline CDR1 MNHEY, CDR2 SVGEGT. CDR3 loop: CASSYDLSYNEQFF. The CDR3 coding sequence is TGTGCCAGCAGTTACGACCTTTCCTACAATGAGCAGTTCTTC.

The sample holds a few counts of this clonotype. This chain connects TRBV27 to TRBJ1-4; D unresolved. CDR3 length equals 18 residues. The ends were cut back, 5 bases at V and 7 bases at J, with 26 bases in the middle. Germline assignment: CDR1 MNHEY and CDR2 SMNVEV (reference sequence). The CDR3 region has the DNA TGTGCCAGCAGTCCGTATTTGGGTGGCTTCCTGGAAGGTGAAAAACTGTTTTTT. Protein sequence: CASSPYLGGFLEGEKLFF.

The chain joins TRBV28 to TRBJ2-7; D possibly corresponds to TRBD2 (6 bases). Germline V gene data show CDR1 as MDHEN and CDR2 as SYDVKM. The CDR3 runs 12 residues. V was shortened by 2 bases and J by 7 bases, with 9 bases between the two germline ends. The CDR3 reads CASSLGGEEQYF. CDR3 nucleotides: TGTGCCAGCAGTTTAGGAGGGGAAGAGCAGTACTTC.

The V call is TRBV6-2 or TRBV6-3, the J call TRBJ2-5, with 11 nucleotides matching TRBD2. Trimming at V came to 5 bases and at J to 5 bases, leaving 10 bases not matched to a gene. This CDR3 region has 16 residues. CDR1 MNHEY and CDR2 SVGEGT come from the germline V gene. This CDR3 reads CASSQIPGLAAETQYF. CDR3 coding DNA: TGTGCCAGCAGTCAAATACCGGGACTAGCGGCGGAGACCCAGTACTTC.

This chain uses TRBV15 with TRBJ2-1, with D unclear. V was cut by 1 base and J by 5 bases, with 3 bases left in between. This CDR3 is 12 amino acids long. Looked up from germline, CDR1 is LNHNV and CDR2 is YYDKDF (reference sequence). CDR3 bases: TGTGCCACCAGCAGAGTGGACAATGAGCAGTTCTTC. Protein: CATSRVDNEQFF.

Many counts were recorded for this clonotype. This sequence joins TRBV7-3 and TRBJ2-1; D gene unclear. V lost 4 bases and J lost 6, with 13 bases in between. CDR1 and CDR2 from the germline V gene are SGHTA and FQGTGA. The CDR3 length is 14 residues. The CDR3 is CASSSSGPSNEQFF. As DNA, the CDR3 is TGTGCCAGCAGCTCCTCTGGACCATCCAATGAGCAGTTCTTC. The variable domain in full, completed from reference TRBV7-3 and TRBJ2-1, reads GAGVSQTPSNKVTEKGKYVELRCDPISGHTALYWYRQSLGQGPEFLIYFQGTGAADDSGLPNDRFFAVRPEGSVSTLKIQRTERGDSAVYLCASSSSGPSNEQFFGPGTRLTVL.

V and J are TRBV5-1 and TRBJ2-3; 8 positions agree with TRBD2. There are 18 residues in the CDR3. Germline-derived CDR1 and CDR2 are SGHRS and YFSETQ. J lost 4 bases, V lost 0 bases, and 13 bases had no gene match. This CDR3 is CASSLEGRAGEPPDTQYF. The CDR3 coding sequence is TGCGCCAGCAGCTTGGAAGGGCGAGCGGGAGAGCCCCCAGATACGCAGTATTTT.